A selection of T cell receptor beta chains follows, all from one sample in a study of blood T cell repertoires in COVID-19. Only in-frame clones appear in the TCRdb table, and some are missing; sequencing was by immunoSEQ multiplex PCR. The repertoire holds some 490,000 clones, with approximately 85% as singletons. Sequencing used peripheral blood. Receptors originate from a human donor in a cohort sampled during active COVID-19. Each CDR3 is given with its conserved first and last residue. Fields, in order: J gene, clone size, V gene, D gene, CDR3 protein, CDR3 DNA. D genes are given only for firm matches. Only some rows state a clone size, as once, few, many or a class for expanded clones.

J: TRBJ2-5; size: .; V: TRBV5-4; D: TRBD2; CDR3: CASSASGIGEETQYF; DNA: TGTGCCAGCAGCGCTAGCGGAATTGGGGAAGAGACCCAGTACTTC
J: TRBJ1-3; size: .; V: TRBV7-6; D: .; CDR3: CASSFLGHLGNTIYF; DNA: TGTGCCAGCAGCTTCTTGGGACACCTGGGGAACACCATATATTTT
J: TRBJ1-2; size: .; V: TRBV6-5; D: TRBD1; CDR3: CASSRDRQGNYGYTF; DNA: TGTGCCAGCAGCCGCGATCGACAGGGGAACTATGGCTACACCTTC
J: TRBJ1-4; size: .; V: TRBV30; D: TRBD1; CDR3: CAWSVQGTGDEKLFF; DNA: TGTGCCTGGAGTGTACAAGGGACAGGGGATGAAAAACTGTTTTTT
J: TRBJ1-5; size: few; V: TRBV9; D: .; CDR3: CASGEGQPQHF; DNA: TGTGCCAGCGGGGAGGGTCAGCCCCAGCATTTT
J: TRBJ1-3; size: .; V: TRBV4-3; D: .; CDR3: CASSSNWGGTIYF; DNA: TGCGCCAGCAGCTCGAATTGGGGAGGCACCATATATTTT
J: TRBJ2-1; size: .; V: TRBV18; D: .; CDR3: CASSPRLISYNEQFF; DNA: TGTGCCAGCTCACCACGGCTTATTTCCTACAATGAGCAGTTCTTC
J: TRBJ2-2; size: once; V: TRBV14; D: .; CDR3: CASSQVGDFSNTGELFF; DNA: TGTGCCAGCAGCCAAGTCGGGGACTTCTCGAACACCGGGGAGCTGTTTTTT
J: TRBJ2-5; size: .; V: TRBV28; D: .; CDR3: CASSFYTSRGKETQYF; DNA: TGTGCCAGCAGTTTTTATACTTCTAGGGGGAAAGAGACCCAGTACTTC
J: TRBJ2-7; size: .; V: TRBV19; D: .; CDR3: CASSIGSGPYEQYF; DNA: TGTGCCAGTAGTATAGGAAGCGGGCCCTACGAGCAGTACTTC
J: TRBJ1-1; size: .; V: TRBV4-1; D: TRBD1; CDR3: CASSQDRGRGGTEAFF; DNA: TGCGCCAGCAGCCAAGACAGGGGGCGGGGGGGCACTGAAGCTTTCTTT
J: TRBJ2-6; size: .; V: TRBV27; D: .; CDR3: CASSFYSSGANVLTF; DNA: TGTGCCAGCAGTTTTTACAGCTCTGGGGCCAACGTCCTGACTTTC
J: TRBJ2-7; size: .; V: TRBV18; D: TRBD1; CDR3: CASSPSPGQGYEQYF; DNA: TGTGCCAGCTCACCCTCTCCGGGACAGGGGTACGAGCAGTACTTC
J: TRBJ1-1; size: few; V: TRBV2; D: .; CDR3: CASSVRQTNTEAFF; DNA: TGTGCCAGCAGTGTGCGACAGACGAACACTGAAGCTTTCTTT
J: TRBJ1-2; size: .; V: TRBV19; D: TRBD1; CDR3: CASLGQGNYGYTF; DNA: TGTGCCAGTCTGGGACAGGGAAACTATGGCTACACCTTC
J: TRBJ2-7; size: .; V: TRBV2; D: TRBD2; CDR3: CASSEELAGVYEQYF; DNA: TGTGCCAGCAGTGAAGAACTAGCGGGAGTGTACGAGCAGTACTTC
J: TRBJ2-7; size: .; V: TRBV10-3; D: TRBD2; CDR3: CAISLSTSGLPYEQYF; DNA: TGTGCCATCAGCCTATCGACTAGCGGACTACCCTACGAGCAGTACTTC
J: TRBJ2-3; size: .; V: TRBV20-1; D: .; CDR3: CSASHVQGPDTQYF; DNA: TGCAGTGCTAGTCATGTCCAGGGTCCAGATACGCAGTATTTT
J: TRBJ1-5; size: .; V: TRBV4-3; D: TRBD1; CDR3: CASSQDWGTGGGQPQHF; DNA: TGCGCCAGCAGCCAAGATTGGGGGACAGGGGGCGGTCAGCCCCAGCATTTT
J: TRBJ2-5; size: .; V: TRBV7-2; D: TRBD1; CDR3: CASRRDSLPWHF; DNA: TGTGCCAGCCGCAGGGACAGCCTCCCCTGGCACTTC
J: TRBJ2-3; size: .; V: TRBV6-6; D: .; CDR3: CASSYLAGTDTQYF; DNA: TGTGCCAGCAGTTACTTGGCAGGCACAGATACGCAGTATTTT
J: TRBJ2-1; size: .; V: TRBV5-1; D: .; CDR3: CASSLRRSNNEQFF; DNA: TGCGCCAGCAGCTTGCGTCGCTCTAACAATGAGCAGTTCTTC
J: TRBJ2-1; size: once; V: TRBV18; D: TRBD2; CDR3: CASSPSSGLSNEQFF; DNA: TGTGCCAGCTCACCGTCTAGCGGGCTAAGCAATGAGCAGTTCTTC
J: TRBJ2-1; size: .; V: TRBV28; D: TRBD2; CDR3: CASSTLAGAGIYNEQFF; DNA: TGTGCCAGCAGTACGCTAGCGGGAGCGGGTATCTACAATGAGCAGTTCTTC
J: TRBJ2-7; size: .; V: TRBV7-2; D: .; CDR3: CASSLGAGGREQYF; DNA: TGTGCCAGCAGCTTAGGGGCAGGGGGGCGCGAGCAGTACTTC
J: TRBJ2-1; size: once; V: TRBV7-8; D: TRBD2; CDR3: CASSPSGLANNEQFF; DNA: TGTGCCAGCAGCCCCTCGGGACTAGCCAACAATGAGCAGTTCTTC
J: TRBJ2-1; size: .; V: TRBV7-2; D: .; CDR3: CASSLTGRTINEQFF; DNA: TGTGCCAGCAGCTTAACCGGTCGCACCATCAATGAGCAGTTCTTC
J: TRBJ2-1; size: .; V: TRBV30; D: TRBD1; CDR3: CAWSPDRGSYNEQFF; DNA: TGTGCCTGGAGTCCGGACAGGGGCTCCTACAATGAGCAGTTCTTC
J: TRBJ2-7; size: .; V: TRBV2; D: TRBD2; CDR3: CASKGTSGPFEQYF; DNA: TGTGCCAGCAAGGGGACTAGCGGGCCTTTTGAGCAGTACTTC
J: TRBJ1-3; size: .; V: TRBV19; D: TRBD1; CDR3: CASSISIGTGARNTIYF; DNA: TGTGCCAGTAGTATTTCTATTGGGACAGGGGCCCGAAACACCATATATTTT